This TCR beta chain appears in the sequencing data of a study of type 1 regulatory T cells. The wider study: This in vitro CD4 product, T-allo10, is enriched for Tr1 cells and alloantigen-specific.

Via MiXCR, TCRdb re-called the reads, giving one row per CDR3 protein. Among approximately 72,000 distinct CDR3 sequences listed, about 60% were seen once. Graft donor-derived T-allo10 cells were described as host-alloantigen-specific, anergic, and alloantigen-specifically suppressive. Concerning this clonotype itself: Its antigen is not identified.

V lost 4 bases to trimming and J lost 1 base, with 7 bases between them. This CDR3 contains 12 residues. The germline CDR1 and CDR2 sequences are SQVTM and ANQGSEA. V gene TRBV29-1 combines with J gene TRBJ1-1, with no clear D. This receptor was identified in a human donor in good health. The sequenced sample consisted of cultured T cells, either the whole culture or a sorted T cell fraction (not recorded which). Specified subset: Tr1-enriched cell product generated in vitro against host alloantigens. The CDR3 region is CSVGSGNTEAFF. The CDR3 nucleotides read TGCAGCGTTGGGTCTGGGAACACTGAAGCTTTCTTT. Based on the CDR3 plus reference TRBV29-1 and TRBJ1-1, the full variable domain is SAVISQKPSRDICQRGTSLTIQCQVDSQVTMMFWYRQQPGQSLTLIATANQGSEATYESGFVIDKFPISRPNLTFSTLTVSNMSPEDSSIYLCSVGSGNTEAFFGQGTRLTVV.